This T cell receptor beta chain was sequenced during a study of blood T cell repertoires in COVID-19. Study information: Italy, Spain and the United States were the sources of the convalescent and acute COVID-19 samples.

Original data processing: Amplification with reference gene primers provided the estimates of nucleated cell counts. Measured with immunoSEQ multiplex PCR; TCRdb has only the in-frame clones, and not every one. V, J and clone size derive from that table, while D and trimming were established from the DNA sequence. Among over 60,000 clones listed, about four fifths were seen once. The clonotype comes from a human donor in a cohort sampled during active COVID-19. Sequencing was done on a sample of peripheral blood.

CDR3 in amino acids: CASSLIGGAYEQYF. CDR3 sequence (DNA): TGTGCCAGCAGCTTAATAGGGGGGGCCTACGAGCAGTACTTC. The rearrangement uses TRBV7-3 and TRBJ2-7; possibly TRBD2 for D (7 bases). The CDR3 consists of 14 residues. Trimming removed 1 base from V and 2 bases from J, with 9 bases in between. The germline V gene encodes CDR1 SGHTA and CDR2 FQGTGA.